This T cell receptor (beta chain) was sequenced for a study of control samples from healthy donors and cancer patients. Sequencing was performed with immunoSEQ multiplex PCR; in TCRdb, only in-frame clones are kept and a portion is missing. The repertoire includes 100,000 to 150,000 clones, around nine tenths of them detected once, and more than 2% sits in the top ten. The V and J ends lost 7 bases and 0 bases, in that order; junction bases with no gene match: 7. The length of the CDR3 is 15 residues. In germline, CDR1 is SGHRS, CDR2 YFSETQ. This clone came up a few times. Specimen: blood. The gene calls are TRBV5-1 and TRBJ1-1; 9 bases match TRBD1. The sequence was collected from a man younger than 35 in good health. DNA of the CDR3: TGCGCCAGCCATCCAGGGACAGGGATGAACACTGAAGCTTTCTTT. Its translation is CASHPGTGMNTEAFF.